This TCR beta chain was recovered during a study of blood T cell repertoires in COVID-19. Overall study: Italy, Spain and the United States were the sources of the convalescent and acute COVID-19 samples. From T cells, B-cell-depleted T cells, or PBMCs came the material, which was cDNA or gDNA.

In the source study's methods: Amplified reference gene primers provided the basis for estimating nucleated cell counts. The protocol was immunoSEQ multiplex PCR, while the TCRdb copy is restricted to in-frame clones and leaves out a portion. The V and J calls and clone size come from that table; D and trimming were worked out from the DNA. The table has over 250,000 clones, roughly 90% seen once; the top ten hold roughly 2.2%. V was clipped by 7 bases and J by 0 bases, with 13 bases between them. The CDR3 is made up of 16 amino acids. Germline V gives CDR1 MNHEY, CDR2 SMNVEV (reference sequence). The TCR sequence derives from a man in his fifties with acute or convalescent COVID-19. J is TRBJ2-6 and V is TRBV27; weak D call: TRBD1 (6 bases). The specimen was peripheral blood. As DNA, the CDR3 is TGTGCCAGCAAGGGACAAGGCCTCTCTGGGGCCAACGTCCTGACTTTC. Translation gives CASKGQGLSGANVLTF.